Listed below are T cell receptor beta chains from one sample, sequenced in a study of cytomegalovirus exposure and HLA in healthy donors. Repertoires were generated with immunoSEQ multiplex PCR, while TCRdb's copy carries only in-frame clones and drops some. Of about 120,000 clones in the sample, around 81% were seen once. Input material: PBMCs. Every receptor here comes from a female donor in good health and CMV-seronegative. Each CDR3 is given with its conserved first and last residue. The D gene is left open where the match is weak. Part of the rows lack a size; the others show once, few, many or a class for expanded clones.

TRBJ2-5 few . TRBV5-1 TGCGCCAGCAGCTTGGGACAACAAGAGACCCAGTACTTC CASSLGQQETQYF
TRBJ1-5 once . TRBV7-9 TGTGCCAGCAGCCAAATTGGCGGGGAAGGACAGCCCCAGCATTTT CASSQIGGEGQPQHF
TRBJ1-1 . . TRBV27 TGTGCCAGCAGTAGACACCCGAACACTGAAGCTTTCTTT CASSRHPNTEAFF
TRBJ2-2 . . TRBV7-2 TGTGCCAGCAGCTTAGGTGTTCTCGGGGAGCTGTTTTTT CASSLGVLGELFF
TRBJ1-2 . TRBD1 TRBV2 TGTGCCAGCAGTGAGGGGGGACAGGGGGCAGGCTACACCTTC CASSEGGQGAGYTF
TRBJ2-2 . TRBD2 TRBV9 TGTGCCAGCAGCCCTCTAGCGGGAGGGTCCACCGGGGAGCTGTTTTTT CASSPLAGGSTGELFF
TRBJ1-2 once . TRBV6-5 TGTGCCAGCAGTTCCTTACAAGCTAACTATGGCTACACCTTC CASSSLQANYGYTF
TRBJ2-3 few . TRBV7-9 TGTGCCAGCAGACTGACAGACGGGACAGATACGCAGTATTTT CASRLTDGTDTQYF
TRBJ2-7 . TRBD2 TRBV5-4 TGTGCCAGCAGCTTGGGAGCTAGCGGAACCTACGAGCAGTACTTC CASSLGASGTYEQYF
TRBJ2-7 . . TRBV6-1 TGTGCCAGCAGGGGCTCATTAACCTACGAGCAGTACTTC CASRGSLTYEQYF
TRBJ2-1 . TRBD2 TRBV5-4 TGTGCCAGCAGCTTGGACGGGACTAGAGGAAATGAGCAGTTCTTC CASSLDGTRGNEQFF
TRBJ2-1 . . TRBV5-1 TGCGCCAGCAGCTGGGAGGTTCCTTACAATGAGCAGTTCTTC CASSWEVPYNEQFF
TRBJ2-5 . TRBD1 TRBV25-1 TGTGCCAGCAGTGATTCCAAGGGACAGGGGCACCAAGAGACCCAGTACTTC CASSDSKGQGHQETQYF
TRBJ2-1 . TRBD2 TRBV18 TGTGCCAGCTCACCAGCAGGCCTAGCGGGGGGAAGCTCCTACAATGAGCAGTTCTTC CASSPAGLAGGSSYNEQFF
TRBJ2-1 once . TRBV5-1 TGCGCCAGCAGCTTCGGGGGAACCTACAATGAGCAGTTCTTC CASSFGGTYNEQFF
TRBJ2-1 . . TRBV5-5 TGTGCCAGCAGCAAGGGGTCCTACAATGAGCAGTTCTTC CASSKGSYNEQFF
TRBJ2-7 few TRBD2 TRBV28 TGTGCCAGCAGGTCCGGGGGGGGAGGGAACTACGAGCAGTACTTC CASRSGGGGNYEQYF
TRBJ2-7 few . TRBV29-1 TGCAGCGTTGACCTAGGCTACGAGCAGTACTTC CSVDLGYEQYF
TRBJ2-5 . TRBD1 TRBV18 TGTGCCAGCTCAAGGACAGGGGCTCTCGGAGAGACCCAGTACTTC CASSRTGALGETQYF
TRBJ2-2 . . TRBV12-5 TGTGCTAGTGCTGGTCAGACGAACACCGGGGAGCTGTTTTTT CASAGQTNTGELFF
TRBJ1-2 . TRBD1 TRBV28 TGTGCCAGCAGTCACGACAGGGTAAGGTCCTCCGACGGCTACACCTTC CASSHDRVRSSDGYTF
TRBJ1-2 . . TRBV11-2 TGTGCCAGCAGCTTAGGAGGTAGACTGGGCTATGGCTACACCTTC CASSLGGRLGYGYTF
TRBJ1-2 . TRBD1 TRBV5-4 TGTGCCAGCAGCTTTGGGGTTGGACAGGCGAACAACTATGGCTACACCTTC CASSFGVGQANNYGYTF
TRBJ2-7 few TRBD1 TRBV11-2 TGTGCCAGCAGCCCGGGACAGACCTACGAGCAGTACTTC CASSPGQTYEQYF
TRBJ2-5 . . TRBV2 TGTGCCAGCAACGAAGGGGCGCGGGAGACCCAGTACTTC CASNEGARETQYF
TRBJ2-7 . . TRBV9 TGTGCCAGCAGCGGGGGACTGCCAAACTCCTACGAGCAGTACTTC CASSGGLPNSYEQYF
TRBJ1-3 . TRBD1 TRBV18 TGTGCCAGCTCAAGGACAGGGGGCACTGGAAACACCATATATTTT CASSRTGGTGNTIYF
TRBJ1-5 once TRBD1 TRBV6-6 TGTGCCAGCAGGACAGGGGGCAATCAGCCCCAGCATTTT CASRTGGNQPQHF
TRBJ1-1 . . TRBV11-2 TGTGCCAGCAGCTTAGGCGCGAACACTGAAGCTTTCTTT CASSLGANTEAFF
TRBJ2-7 . . TRBV27 TGTGCCAGCGCGCGGTCACAGGGTCGGAACGAGCAGTACTTC CASARSQGRNEQYF
TRBJ1-5 . TRBD1 TRBV18 TGTGCCAGCTCACCAGCGACAGGGCTCAATCAGCCCCAGCATTTT CASSPATGLNQPQHF
TRBJ2-5 . TRBD1 TRBV7-9 TGTGCCAGCAGCATTGTGACCGGGACAGGGTTTTTAGGGACCCAGTACTTC CASSIVTGTGFLGTQYF
TRBJ1-3 . . TRBV2 TGTGCCAGCAGTCAGACCCGGACAGCAAGCGGTGACACCATATATTTT CASSQTRTASGDTIYF
TRBJ2-7 . . TRBV11-2 TGTGCCAGCAGCTTAGATCATGTCTCAGGTTATCCCTACGAGCAGTACTTC CASSLDHVSGYPYEQYF
TRBJ2-5 . . TRBV11-2 TGTGCCAGCAGCTTAGCTAGCCAACAAGAGACCCAGTACTTC CASSLASQQETQYF
TRBJ2-5 . TRBD2 TRBV5-4 TGTGCCACCCTAGCCGGGACTAGCGGGGGGCTCCCCTCAGAGACCCAGTACTTC CATLAGTSGGLPSETQYF
TRBJ2-7 . . TRBV28 TGTGCCAGCAGTTCAGGGACACCGTCCTACGAGCAGTACTTC CASSSGTPSYEQYF
TRBJ1-2 . . TRBV5-1 TGCGCCAGCTCAGGGGAGGGCTATGGCTACACCTTC CASSGEGYGYTF
TRBJ2-1 . TRBD2 TRBV5-4 TGTGCCAGCAGCTTGGGCCAAAGGAGCGGGGGGGTTGGTGAGCAGTTCTTC CASSLGQRSGGVGEQFF
TRBJ1-6 few . TRBV19 TGTGCCAGTAGTATTAAGACAGTTGCTAATTCACCCCTCCACTTT CASSIKTVANSPLHF
TRBJ2-5 . TRBD1 TRBV5-1 TGCGCCAGCGGGACCGGGACAGCACAAGAGACCCAGTACTTC CASGTGTAQETQYF
TRBJ1-5 . . TRBV5-8 TGTGCCAGCAGGGCAGCCGGCAGGGGCCACCAGCCCCAGCATTTT CASRAAGRGHQPQHF